This TCR beta chain emerged from a study of T-cell memory formation after mild COVID-19. This CDR3 has 17 residues. Germline CDR1 is ENHRY and CDR2 is SYGVKD. V was clipped by 4 bases and J by 0 bases, with 16 bases between them. TCRdb passed the 5' RACE reads through MiXCR, listing each CDR3 protein once. The table lists about 180,000 distinct CDR3 sequences, less than 20% of them singletons. The chain has TRBV10-3 and TRBJ2-1; tentative D call: TRBD2 (5 bases). The sequence was collected from a man in his late teens or twenties who had mild COVID-19 (a few samples of this study predate the infection). Cell type and time point are not known. The sequenced sample was PBMCs or a T cell subset sorted from them (not recorded which). Here the CDR3 DNA reads TGTGCCATCAGTGGCCCCGGACGCCGGGACTCCTACAATGAGCAGTTCTTC. Residues: CAISGPGRRDSYNEQFF.